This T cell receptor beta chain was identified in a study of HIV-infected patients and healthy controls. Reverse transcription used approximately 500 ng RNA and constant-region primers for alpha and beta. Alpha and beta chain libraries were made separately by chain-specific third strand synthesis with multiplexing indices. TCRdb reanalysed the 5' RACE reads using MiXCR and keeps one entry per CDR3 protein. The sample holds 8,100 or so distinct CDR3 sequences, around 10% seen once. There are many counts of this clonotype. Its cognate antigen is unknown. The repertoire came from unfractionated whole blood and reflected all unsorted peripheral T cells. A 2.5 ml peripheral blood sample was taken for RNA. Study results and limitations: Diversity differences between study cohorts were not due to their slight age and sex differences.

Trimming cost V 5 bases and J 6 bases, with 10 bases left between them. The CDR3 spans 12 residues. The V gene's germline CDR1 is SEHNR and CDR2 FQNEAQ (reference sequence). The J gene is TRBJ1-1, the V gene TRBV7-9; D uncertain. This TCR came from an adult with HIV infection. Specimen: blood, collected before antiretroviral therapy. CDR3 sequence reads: CASSPSDPEAFF. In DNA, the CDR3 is TGTGCCAGCAGCCCCTCAGACCCTGAAGCTTTCTTT.